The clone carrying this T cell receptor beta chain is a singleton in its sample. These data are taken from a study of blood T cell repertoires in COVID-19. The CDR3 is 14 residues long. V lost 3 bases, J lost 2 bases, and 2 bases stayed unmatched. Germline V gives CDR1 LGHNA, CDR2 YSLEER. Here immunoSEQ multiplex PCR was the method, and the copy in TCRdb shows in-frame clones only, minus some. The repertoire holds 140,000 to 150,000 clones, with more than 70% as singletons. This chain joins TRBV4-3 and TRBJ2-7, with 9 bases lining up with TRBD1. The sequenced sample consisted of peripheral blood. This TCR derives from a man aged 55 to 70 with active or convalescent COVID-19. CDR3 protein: CASSQGTGTYEQYF. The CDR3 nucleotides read TGCGCCAGCAGCCAGGGGACAGGGACCTACGAGCAGTACTTC.